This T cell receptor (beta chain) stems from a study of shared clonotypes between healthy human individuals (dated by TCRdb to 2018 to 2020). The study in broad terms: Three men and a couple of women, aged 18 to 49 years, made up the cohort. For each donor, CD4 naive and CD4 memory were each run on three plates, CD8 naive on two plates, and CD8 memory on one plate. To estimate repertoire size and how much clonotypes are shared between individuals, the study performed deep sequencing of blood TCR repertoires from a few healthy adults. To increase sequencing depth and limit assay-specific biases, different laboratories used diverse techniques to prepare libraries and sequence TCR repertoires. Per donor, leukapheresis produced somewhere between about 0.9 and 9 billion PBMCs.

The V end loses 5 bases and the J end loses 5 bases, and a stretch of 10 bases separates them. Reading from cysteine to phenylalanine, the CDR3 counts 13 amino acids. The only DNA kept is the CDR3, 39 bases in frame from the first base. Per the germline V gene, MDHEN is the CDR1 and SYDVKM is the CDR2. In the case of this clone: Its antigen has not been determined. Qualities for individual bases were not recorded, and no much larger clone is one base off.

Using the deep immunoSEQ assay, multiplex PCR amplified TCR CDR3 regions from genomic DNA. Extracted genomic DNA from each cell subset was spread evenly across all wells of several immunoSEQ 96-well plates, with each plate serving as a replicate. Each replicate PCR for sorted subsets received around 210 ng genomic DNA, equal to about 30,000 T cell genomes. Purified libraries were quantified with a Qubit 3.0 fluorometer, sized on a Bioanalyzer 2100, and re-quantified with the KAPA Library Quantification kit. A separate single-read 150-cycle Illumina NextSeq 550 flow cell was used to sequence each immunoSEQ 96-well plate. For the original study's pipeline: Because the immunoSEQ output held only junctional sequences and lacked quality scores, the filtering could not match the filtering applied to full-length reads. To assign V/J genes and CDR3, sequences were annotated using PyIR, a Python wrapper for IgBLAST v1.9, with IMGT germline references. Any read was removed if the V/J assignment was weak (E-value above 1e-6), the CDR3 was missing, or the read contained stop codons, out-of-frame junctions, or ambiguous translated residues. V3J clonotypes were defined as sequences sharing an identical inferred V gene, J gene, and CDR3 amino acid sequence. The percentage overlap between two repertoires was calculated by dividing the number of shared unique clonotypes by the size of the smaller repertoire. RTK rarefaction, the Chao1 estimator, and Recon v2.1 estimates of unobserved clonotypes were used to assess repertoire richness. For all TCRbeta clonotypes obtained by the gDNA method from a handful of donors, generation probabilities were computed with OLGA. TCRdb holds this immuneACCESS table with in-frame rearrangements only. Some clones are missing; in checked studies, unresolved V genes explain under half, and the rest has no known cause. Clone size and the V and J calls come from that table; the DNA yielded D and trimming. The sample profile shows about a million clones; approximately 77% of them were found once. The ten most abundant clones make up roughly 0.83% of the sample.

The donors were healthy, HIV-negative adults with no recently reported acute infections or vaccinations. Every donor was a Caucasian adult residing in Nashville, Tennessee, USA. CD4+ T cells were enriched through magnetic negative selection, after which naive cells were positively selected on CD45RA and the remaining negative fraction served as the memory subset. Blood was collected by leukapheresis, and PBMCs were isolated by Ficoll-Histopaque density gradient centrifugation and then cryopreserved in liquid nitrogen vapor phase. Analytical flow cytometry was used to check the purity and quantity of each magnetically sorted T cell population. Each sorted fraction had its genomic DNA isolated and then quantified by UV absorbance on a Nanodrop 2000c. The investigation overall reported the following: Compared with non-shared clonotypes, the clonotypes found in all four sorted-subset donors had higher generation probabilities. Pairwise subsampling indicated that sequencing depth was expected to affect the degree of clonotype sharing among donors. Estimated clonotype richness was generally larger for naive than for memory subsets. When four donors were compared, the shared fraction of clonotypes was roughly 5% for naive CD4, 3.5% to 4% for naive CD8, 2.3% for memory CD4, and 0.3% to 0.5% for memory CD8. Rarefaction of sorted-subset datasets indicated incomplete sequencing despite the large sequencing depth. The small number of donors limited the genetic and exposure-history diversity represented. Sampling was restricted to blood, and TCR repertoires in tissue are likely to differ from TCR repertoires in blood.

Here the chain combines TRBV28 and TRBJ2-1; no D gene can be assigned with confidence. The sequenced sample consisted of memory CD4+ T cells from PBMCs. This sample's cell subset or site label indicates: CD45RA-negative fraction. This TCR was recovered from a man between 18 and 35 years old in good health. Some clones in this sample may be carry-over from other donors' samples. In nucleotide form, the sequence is TGTGCCAGCAGTGTGGGCCGCAACAATGAGCAGTTCTTC. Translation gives CASSVGRNNEQFF. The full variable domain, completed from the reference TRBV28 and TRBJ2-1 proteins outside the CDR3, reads DVKVTQSSRYLVKRTGEKVFLECVQDMDHENMFWYRQDPGLGLRLIYFSYDVKMKEKGDIPEGYSVSREKKERFSLILESASTNQTSMYLCASSVGRNNEQFFGPGTRLTVL.